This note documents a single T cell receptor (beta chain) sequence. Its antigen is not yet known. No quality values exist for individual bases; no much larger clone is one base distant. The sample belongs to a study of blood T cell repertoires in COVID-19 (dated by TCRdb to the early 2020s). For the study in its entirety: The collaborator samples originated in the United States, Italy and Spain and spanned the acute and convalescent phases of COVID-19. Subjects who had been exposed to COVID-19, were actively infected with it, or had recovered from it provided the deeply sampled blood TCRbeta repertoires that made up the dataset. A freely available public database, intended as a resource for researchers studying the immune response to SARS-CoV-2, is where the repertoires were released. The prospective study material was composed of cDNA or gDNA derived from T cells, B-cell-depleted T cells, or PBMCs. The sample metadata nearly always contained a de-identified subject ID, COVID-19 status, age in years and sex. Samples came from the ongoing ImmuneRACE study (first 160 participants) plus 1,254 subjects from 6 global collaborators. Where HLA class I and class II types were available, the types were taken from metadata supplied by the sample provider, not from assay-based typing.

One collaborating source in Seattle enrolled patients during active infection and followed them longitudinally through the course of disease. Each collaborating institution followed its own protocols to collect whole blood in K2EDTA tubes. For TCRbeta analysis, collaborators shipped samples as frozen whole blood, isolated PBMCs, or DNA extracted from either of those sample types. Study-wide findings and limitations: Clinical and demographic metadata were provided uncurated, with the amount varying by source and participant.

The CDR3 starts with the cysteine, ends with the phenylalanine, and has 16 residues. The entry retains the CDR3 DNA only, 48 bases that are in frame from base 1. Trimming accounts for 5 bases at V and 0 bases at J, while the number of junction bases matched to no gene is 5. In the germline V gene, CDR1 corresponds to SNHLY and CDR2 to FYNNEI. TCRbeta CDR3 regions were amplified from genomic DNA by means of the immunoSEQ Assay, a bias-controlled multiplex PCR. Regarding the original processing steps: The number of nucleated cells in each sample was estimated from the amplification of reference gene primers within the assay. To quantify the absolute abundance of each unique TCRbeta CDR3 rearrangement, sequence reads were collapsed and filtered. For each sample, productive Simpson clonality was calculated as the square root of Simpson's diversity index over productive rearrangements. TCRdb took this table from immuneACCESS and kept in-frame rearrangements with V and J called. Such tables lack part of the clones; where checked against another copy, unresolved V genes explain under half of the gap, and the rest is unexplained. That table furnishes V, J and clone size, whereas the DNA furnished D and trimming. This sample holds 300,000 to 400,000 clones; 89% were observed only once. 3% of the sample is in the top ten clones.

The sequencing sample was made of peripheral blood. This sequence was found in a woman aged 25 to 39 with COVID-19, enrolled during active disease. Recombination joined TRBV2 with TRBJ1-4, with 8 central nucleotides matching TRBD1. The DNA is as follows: TGTGCCAGCAGTACAGGGGGTTGGGCAACTAATGAAAAACTGTTTTTT. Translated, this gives CASSTGGWATNEKLFF.